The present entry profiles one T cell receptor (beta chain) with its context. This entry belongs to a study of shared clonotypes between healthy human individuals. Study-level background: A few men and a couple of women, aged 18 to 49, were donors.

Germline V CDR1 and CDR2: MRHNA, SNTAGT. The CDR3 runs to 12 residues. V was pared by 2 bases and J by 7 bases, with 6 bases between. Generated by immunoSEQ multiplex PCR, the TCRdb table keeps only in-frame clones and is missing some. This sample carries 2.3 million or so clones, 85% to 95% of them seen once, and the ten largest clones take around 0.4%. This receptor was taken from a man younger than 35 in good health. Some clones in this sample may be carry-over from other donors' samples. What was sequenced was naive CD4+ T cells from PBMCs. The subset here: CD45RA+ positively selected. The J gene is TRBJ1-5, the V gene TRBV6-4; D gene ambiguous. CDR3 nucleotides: TGTGCCAGCAGTGACGGGGTCCAGCCCCAGCATTTT. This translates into CASSDGVQPQHF.